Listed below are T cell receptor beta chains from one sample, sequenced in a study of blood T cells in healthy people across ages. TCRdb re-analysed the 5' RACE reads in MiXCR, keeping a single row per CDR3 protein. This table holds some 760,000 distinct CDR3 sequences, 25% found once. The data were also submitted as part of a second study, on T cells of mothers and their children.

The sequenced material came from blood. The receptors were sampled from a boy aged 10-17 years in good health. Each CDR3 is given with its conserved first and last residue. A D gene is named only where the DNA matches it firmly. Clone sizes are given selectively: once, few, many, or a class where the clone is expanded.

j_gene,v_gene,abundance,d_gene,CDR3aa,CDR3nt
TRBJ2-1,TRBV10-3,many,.,CAVKDSDNEQFF,TGTGCCGTCAAGGACAGTGACAATGAGCAGTTCTTC
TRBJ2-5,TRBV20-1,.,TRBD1,CSASTGQGVQETQYF,TGCAGTGCTAGTACGGGACAGGGGGTCCAAGAGACCCAGTACTTC
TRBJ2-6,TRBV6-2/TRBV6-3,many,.,CASSINRAGYSGANVLTF,TGTGCCAGCAGCATAAATAGGGCCGGCTACTCTGGGGCCAACGTCCTGACTTTC
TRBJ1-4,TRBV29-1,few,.,CSVELPGHNEKLFF,TGCAGCGTTGAGTTACCGGGACATAATGAAAAACTGTTTTTT
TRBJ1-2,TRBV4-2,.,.,CASSQDSKDPRPASF,TGTGCCAGCAGCCAAGATAGTAAGGACCCCAGGCCAGCCTCCTTC
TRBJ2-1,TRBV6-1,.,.,CASSHTEWSSYNEQFF,TGTGCCAGCAGCCACACAGAGTGGAGCTCCTACAATGAGCAGTTCTTC
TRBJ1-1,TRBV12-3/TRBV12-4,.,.,CASSRDRFSYTEAFF,TGTGCCAGCAGTAGAGATCGGTTCAGTTACACTGAAGCTTTCTTT
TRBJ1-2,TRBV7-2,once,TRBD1,CASSPGAGTGYGYTF,TGTGCCAGCAGCCCAGGCGCAGGGACAGGCTATGGCTACACCTTC
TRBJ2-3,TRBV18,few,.,CASSGLRGADTQYF,TGTGCCAGCTCGGGCCTACGGGGCGCAGACACGCAGTATTTT
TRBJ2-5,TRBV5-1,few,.,CASSLGRGAKETQYF,TGCGCCAGCAGCTTGGGTCGGGGGGCTAAAGAGACCCAGTACTTC
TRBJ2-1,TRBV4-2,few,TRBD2,CASSQESPGTSGRNEQFF,TGTGCCAGCAGCCAAGAGAGTCCGGGGACTAGCGGGAGGAATGAGCAGTTCTTC
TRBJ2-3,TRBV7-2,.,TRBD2,CASSLVLAGGTQYF,TGTGCCAGCAGCTTAGTACTAGCGGGGGGTACGCAGTATTTT
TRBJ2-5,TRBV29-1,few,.,CSVKQETQYF,TGCAGCGTAAAACAAGAGACCCAGTACTTC
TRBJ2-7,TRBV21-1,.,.,CASSTRSRLSGDYEQYF,TGTGCCAGCAGCACCCGATCTCGACTGAGCGGCGACTACGAGCAGTACTTC
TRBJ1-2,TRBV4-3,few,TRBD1,CASSQRQGQGYTF,TGCGCCAGCAGCCAACGACAGGGGCAAGGCTACACCTTC
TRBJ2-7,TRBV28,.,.,CASSNGRSSYEQYF,TGTGCCAGCAGTAATGGGCGTAGCTCCTACGAGCAGTACTTC
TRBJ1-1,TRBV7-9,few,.,CASRTENTEAFF,TGTGCCAGTAGGACGGAGAACACTGAAGCTTTCTTT
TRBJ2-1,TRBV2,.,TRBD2,CASTILSGGGVEQFF,TGTGCCAGCACTATTCTTTCGGGAGGGGGGGTTGAGCAGTTCTTC
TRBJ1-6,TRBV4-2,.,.,CASSQDVESPLHF,TGTGCCAGCAGCCAAGATGTAGAATCACCCCTCCACTTT
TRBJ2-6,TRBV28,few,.,CASSLTVSSGANVLTF,TGTGCCAGCAGTTTAACAGTGAGCTCTGGGGCCAACGTCCTGACTTTC
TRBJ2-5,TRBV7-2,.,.,CASSSRGGATQYF,TGTGCCAGCAGCTCCAGAGGGGGGGCTACCCAGTACTTC
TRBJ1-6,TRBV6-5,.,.,CASSYGLGSPLHF,TGTGCCAGCAGTTACGGTTTAGGTTCACCCCTCCACTTT
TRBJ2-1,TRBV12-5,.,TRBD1,CASGLPRTGRTNEQFF,TGTGCTAGTGGTTTGCCGAGGACAGGGAGGACCAATGAGCAGTTCTTC
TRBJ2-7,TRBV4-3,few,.,CASSQGRVAYEQYF,TGCGCCAGCAGCCAAGGCAGGGTGGCATACGAGCAGTACTTC
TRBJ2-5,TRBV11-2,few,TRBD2,CASSLARLAGAETQYF,TGTGCCAGCAGCTTAGCCCGACTAGCGGGGGCAGAGACCCAGTACTTC
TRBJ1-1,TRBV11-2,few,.,CASSFWGGNTEAFF,TGTGCCAGCAGCTTTTGGGGGGGGAACACTGAAGCTTTCTTT
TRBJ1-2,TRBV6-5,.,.,CASSYSRLSLGYTF,TGTGCCAGCAGTTACTCGAGGCTGTCTCTTGGCTACACCTTC
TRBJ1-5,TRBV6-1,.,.,CASRRNREFNQPQHF,TGTGCCAGCAGAAGAAACAGGGAATTCAATCAGCCCCAGCATTTT
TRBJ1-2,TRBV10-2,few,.,CASGGDNRGASNYGYTF,TGCGCCAGCGGGGGGGACAATAGGGGGGCCTCTAACTATGGCTACACCTTC
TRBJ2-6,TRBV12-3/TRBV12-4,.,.,CASSRDRLRDSGANVLTF,TGTGCCAGCAGCCGGGACCGCCTGCGAGACTCTGGGGCCAACGTCCTGACTTTC
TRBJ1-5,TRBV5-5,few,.,CASSLEAANQPQHF,TGTGCCAGCAGCTTGGAGGCAGCAAATCAGCCCCAGCATTTT
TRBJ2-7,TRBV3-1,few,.,CASSLDPIRGEQYF,TGTGCCAGCAGCCTAGATCCGATTCGGGGCGAGCAGTACTTC
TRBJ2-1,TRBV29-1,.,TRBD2,CSVHGLAGNNEQFF,TGCAGCGTCCATGGACTAGCGGGGAACAATGAGCAGTTCTTC
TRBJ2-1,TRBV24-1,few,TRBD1,CATSDHRGYEQFF,TGTGCCACCAGTGATCACAGGGGTTACGAGCAGTTCTTC
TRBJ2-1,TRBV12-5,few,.,CASGTLTDEQFF,TGTGCTAGTGGGACCCTTACGGATGAGCAGTTCTTC
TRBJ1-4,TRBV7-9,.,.,CAGSPGGANEKLFF,TGTGCCGGCAGCCCGGGGGGGGCTAATGAAAAACTGTTTTTT
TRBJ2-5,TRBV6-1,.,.,CASSEEERGSWGTQYF,TGTGCCAGCAGTGAAGAGGAGCGAGGTAGCTGGGGGACCCAGTACTTC
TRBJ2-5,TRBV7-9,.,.,CASSLANRPGETQYF,TGTGCCAGCAGCTTAGCGAACAGGCCCGGAGAGACCCAGTACTTC
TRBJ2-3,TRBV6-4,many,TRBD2,CASSEASGSTDTQYF,TGTGCCAGCAGTGAGGCTAGCGGGAGCACAGATACGCAGTATTTT
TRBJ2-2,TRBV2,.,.,CASSAQGRAGELFF,TGTGCCAGCAGTGCACAGGGAAGGGCCGGGGAGCTGTTTTTT
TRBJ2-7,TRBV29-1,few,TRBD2,CSVEALVSGSHNEQYF,TGCAGCGTTGAAGCCTTGGTTAGCGGGAGCCACAACGAGCAGTACTTC
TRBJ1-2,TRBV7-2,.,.,CASSSTPLDGYTF,TGTGCCAGCAGCTCGACACCCCTCGATGGCTACACCTTC
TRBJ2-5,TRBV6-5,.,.,CASSYSWGAIIETQYF,TGTGCCAGCAGTTACTCGTGGGGGGCCATCATAGAGACCCAGTACTTC
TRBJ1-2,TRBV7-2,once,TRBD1,CASSFGQATGYTF,TGTGCCAGCAGCTTCGGACAGGCTACTGGCTACACCTTC
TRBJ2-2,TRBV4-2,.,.,CASSQAARLGTGELFF,TGTGCCAGCAGCCAAGCTGCTAGGCTTGGGACCGGGGAGCTGTTTTTT
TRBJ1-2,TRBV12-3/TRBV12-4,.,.,CASSLRENYGYTF,TGTGCCAGCAGTTTGAGGGAGAACTATGGCTACACCTTC
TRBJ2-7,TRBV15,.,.,CATSRDWDRGVDF,TGTGCCACCAGCAGAGATTGGGATAGAGGAGTGGACTTC